One and the same sample provided the 24 T cell receptor beta chains below, sequenced in a study of CD8+ T cells in alopecia areata. The treatment here: oral pan-JAK inhibitor, 5-10 mg twice daily. cDNA serving as the sequencing template came from extracted, reverse transcribed RNA. The repertoire was sequenced with immunoSEQ multiplex PCR; TCRdb's copy has only in-frame clones and lacks some. This sample has around 200,000 clones, with about 55% found just once. This material consisted of CD8+ T cells sorted from blood, taken at week 24, from a patient treated with tofacitinib. These receptor sequences come from a human donor with alopecia areata.

The chain carries TRBV5-4 and TRBJ1-1; 7 positions agree with TRBD1. Germline V gene data show CDR1 as SGHNT and CDR2 as YYREEE (reference sequence). Unmatched junction bases numbered 12, after V lost 3 bases and J lost 4 bases. CDR3 size: 16 residues. The CDR3 sequence is CASSSSPGGVGTEAFF. As DNA, the CDR3 is TGTGCCAGCAGCTCATCCCCAGGGGGAGTGGGCACTGAAGCTTTCTTT.

The V and J genes are TRBV15 and TRBJ1-1, with TRBD1 matching over 7 bases. Trimming removed 0 bases from V and 3 bases from J; junction bases left unmatched: 1. The germline V gene has CDR1 LNHNV and CDR2 YYDKDF (reference sequence). CDR3 length: 14 residues. The CDR3 here is CATSRDRGYTEAFF. The CDR3 DNA follows: TGTGCCACCAGCAGAGACAGGGGGTACACTGAAGCTTTCTTT.

The chain uses TRBV7-3 and TRBJ1-5; D call uncertain. Looked up from germline, CDR1 is SGHTA and CDR2 is FQGTGA. V was pared by 5 bases and J by 5 bases, with 10 bases between. The CDR3 has 13 amino acids. The CDR3 bases are TGTGCCAGCAGCGCAGGCCGGGATCAGCCCCAGCATTTT. The encoded protein is CASSAGRDQPQHF.

The rearrangement links TRBV15 to TRBJ2-1; 13 bases are a match to TRBD2. Germline V lookup: CDR1 LNHNV, CDR2 YYDKDF (reference sequence). V lost 5 bases, J lost 6 bases, and 7 bases stayed unmatched. The CDR3 extends over 16 amino acids. CDR3 DNA: TGTGCCACCAGCGATCTGGGACTAGCGGGGACCAATGAGCAGTTCTTC. Amino acids: CATSDLGLAGTNEQFF.

This clone turned up a few times. This chain connects TRBV7-9 to TRBJ2-7; 7 bases are a match to TRBD2. This CDR3 has 12 residues. Germline loops: CDR1 SEHNR, CDR2 FQNEAQ (reference sequence). Trimming took 5 bases from V and 3 from J; bases not matched to a gene: 1. DNA of the CDR3: TGTGCCAGCAGCGGGGGGGACTACGAGCAGTACTTC. Its translation is CASSGGDYEQYF.

This clone was seen more than once but under ten times. The V gene is TRBV29-1, the J gene TRBJ2-7; the match to TRBD1 covers 7 bases. Germline V lookup: CDR1 SQVTM, CDR2 ANQGSEA. The J segment lost 3 bases and the V segment lost 6 bases, leaving 5 bases of the junction unmatched. The CDR3 covers 12 residues. CDR3 loop: CSVGTANYEQYF. CDR3 in DNA: TGCAGCGTGGGGACAGCCAACTACGAGCAGTACTTC.

This clone was detected only a few times. The chain employs TRBV11-3 and TRBJ1-6; maybe TRBD1 (6 bases). Per germline, CDR1 SGHNT and CDR2 YENEEA. The CDR3 contains 16 residues. V dropped 5 bases and J dropped 5 bases, with 16 bases sitting between them. CDR3 coding DNA: TGTGCCAGCAGCCCGATGTGGGGACATGATAATTCACCCCTCCACTTT. Its protein product is CASSPMWGHDNSPLHF.

The chain links TRBV4-3 to TRBJ2-7; the D gene could be TRBD1 or TRBD2 (5 bases each). Germline loops: CDR1 LGHNA, CDR2 YSLEER. Trimming pared 1 base from V and 4 bases from J, leaving 14 bases between. CDR3 length: 15 residues. The CDR3 bases are TGCGCCAGCAGCCAAGGATTGGGGGTAGCGTACGAGCAGTACTTC. Protein sequence: CASSQGLGVAYEQYF.

The chain couples TRBV11-2 to TRBJ2-1, with a weak D call TRBD1 (6 bases). The V end lost 7 bases, the J end lost 6 bases, and 19 bases lay between the germline ends. Germline V gives CDR1 SGHAT, CDR2 FQNNGV. CDR3 length: 15 amino acids. The CDR3 loop reads CASTIGTRGGNEQFF. CDR3 nucleotides: TGTGCCAGCACTATCGGGACAAGGGGTGGCAATGAGCAGTTCTTC.

This chain joins TRBV7-9 and TRBJ1-5; 8 nucleotides align to TRBD1. The CDR3 sequence is 14 residues long. V was pared by 5 bases and J by 6 bases, with 6 bases of the junction left unmatched. Germline CDR1 is SEHNR and CDR2 is FQNEAQ (reference sequence). The CDR3, as DNA: TGTGCCAGCAGCCGGACAGGGTTGGGTCAGCCCCAGCATTTT. Amino acid sequence: CASSRTGLGQPQHF.

This clone was seen once. The V gene is TRBV11-2, the J gene TRBJ1-6; D not resolved. The CDR3 totals 15 residues. The V and J ends lost 0 bases and 6 bases respectively, with 9 bases between them. In germline, CDR1 is SGHAT, CDR2 FQNNGV. CDR3 region: CASSLDAKPNSPLHF. Written as DNA, the CDR3 is TGTGCCAGCAGCTTAGATGCCAAACCTAATTCACCCCTCCACTTT.

V is TRBV29-1 and J is TRBJ2-3; D gene unclear. CDR3 length equals 11 residues. Trimming took off 4 bases at V and 3 bases at J, with 5 bases between the two ends. The V gene's germline CDR1 is SQVTM and CDR2 ANQGSEA. CDR3 residues: CSVVSTDTQYF. The CDR3 DNA sequence: TGCAGCGTTGTTAGTACAGATACGCAGTATTTT.

The gene calls are TRBV29-1 and TRBJ1-1; D gene ambiguous. This CDR3 contains 10 residues. Germline V gene sequence: CDR1 SQVTM, CDR2 ANQGSEA. V was shortened by 5 bases and J by 4 bases, with 5 bases between the two germline ends. The CDR3 sequence is CSVLITEAFF. CDR3 nucleotides: TGCAGCGTTTTGATCACTGAAGCTTTCTTT. Full variable domain (remainder filled in from reference TRBV29-1 and TRBJ1-1): SAVISQKPSRDICQRGTSLTIQCQVDSQVTMMFWYRQQPGQSLTLIATANQGSEATYESGFVIDKFPISRPNLTFSTLTVSNMSPEDSSIYLCSVLITEAFFGQGTRLTVV.

This clone was recorded only once. CDR3 DNA: TGTGCCAGCAGCTTAGGTGGCGCGGGACAGGGCAAGTTCTTC. Amino acids: CASSLGGAGQGKFF. This chain links TRBV11-2 with TRBJ2-1, with TRBD1 identical over 9 bases. Germline lookup yields CDR1 SGHAT and CDR2 FQNNGV. Unmatched junction bases numbered 9, after V lost 1 base and J lost 14 bases. The length of the CDR3 is 14 residues. Filled out from reference TRBV11-2 and TRBJ2-1, the complete variable domain reads EAGVAQSPRYKIIEKRQSVAFWCNPISGHATLYWYQQILGQGPKLLIQFQNNGVVDDSQLPKDRFSAERLKGVDSTLKIQPAKLEDSAVYLCASSLGGAGQGKFFGPGTRLTVL.

The count of this clone is one. The sample contains more than one DNA sequence encoding this CDR3. This chain connects TRBV5-6 to TRBJ1-3, with unresolved D. Germline lookup yields CDR1 SGHDT and CDR2 YYEEEE. The CDR3 contains 14 residues. Trimming removed 0 bases at V and 2 bases at J, with 6 bases between. The CDR3 DNA reads as TGTGCCAGCAGCTTGGGGCCGGCTGGAAACACCATATATTTT. Translated, it gives CASSLGPAGNTIYF.

This clone was detected only a few times. The chain carries TRBV27 and TRBJ2-7; 9 nucleotides match TRBD1. Trimming at V came to 4 bases and at J to 5 bases, leaving 3 bases not matched to a gene. This CDR3 comprises 13 residues. In germline, CDR1 is MNHEY, CDR2 SMNVEV (reference sequence). CDR3 sequence (DNA): TGTGCCAGCAGTTCACAGGGGGCCCACGAGCAGTACTTC. Encoded protein: CASSSQGAHEQYF.

In its sample, this clone was seen a few times. V is TRBV29-1 and J is TRBJ1-1; the match to TRBD1 covers 7 bases. V shed 5 bases and J 1 base; nucleotides not matched to a gene: 10. Germline lookup yields CDR1 SQVTM and CDR2 ANQGSEA. This CDR3 region has 15 residues. CDR3 in amino acids: CSVWYEGAANTEAFF. The CDR3 bases are TGCAGCGTTTGGTATGAGGGGGCTGCGAACACTGAAGCTTTCTTT.

This chain joins TRBV19 and TRBJ2-1, with no clear D. The germline V gene has CDR1 LNHDA and CDR2 SQIVND (reference sequence). V lost 3 bases, J lost 1 base, and 10 bases lay in between. This CDR3 contains 15 residues. In DNA form, the CDR3 reads TGTGCCAGTAGTATCCAGCAAGCATCCTACAATGAGCAGTTCTTC. Translation gives CASSIQQASYNEQFF.

This chain links TRBV14 with TRBJ1-1, with unresolved D. The CDR3 runs to 13 residues. CDR1 SGHDN and CDR2 FVKESK come from the germline V gene. Trimming took off 3 bases at V and 4 bases at J, with 9 bases between the two ends. CDR3 amino acids: CASSQGFSTEAFF. Here the CDR3 DNA reads TGTGCCAGCAGCCAGGGATTTAGCACTGAAGCTTTCTTT.

The chain recombines TRBV5-1 with TRBJ2-1, with TRBD1 identical over 7 bases. This CDR3 region has 15 residues. Trimming cost V 5 bases and J 5 bases; bases outside gene matches: 10. Looked up from germline, CDR1 is SGHRS and CDR2 is YFSETQ. DNA for the CDR3: TGCGCCAGCAGGGGCGAAGACAGGGCCAACAATGAGCAGTTCTTC. It specifies CASRGEDRANNEQFF.

This chain uses TRBV15 with TRBJ2-3, with 13 bases aligning to TRBD2. This CDR3 contains 16 residues. The ends lost 1 base at V and 4 bases at J; junction bases unmatched: 2. The germline CDR1 and CDR2 sequences are LNHNV and YYDKDF (reference sequence). CDR3 in DNA: TGTGCCACCAGCAGAGGGACTAGCGGGGGTTCAGATACGCAGTATTTT. It encodes CATSRGTSGGSDTQYF.

This clone was seen a handful of times. In nucleotides, the CDR3 is TGTGCCAGCAGCCTGACCGGGGGTCGCCCCGAGCAGTACTTC. Translated, it gives CASSLTGGRPEQYF. This chain connects TRBV7-2 to TRBJ2-7, with D possibly being TRBD2 (6 bases). Germline lookup yields CDR1 SGHTA and CDR2 FQGNSA. Trimming removed 5 bases at V and 6 bases at J, with 17 bases between. The CDR3 is 14 amino acids.

The chain is built from TRBV29-1 and TRBJ1-2; D perhaps matches TRBD1 (5 bases). The CDR3 runs to 16 residues. The V and J ends lost 1 base and 5 bases respectively, with 20 bases between them. Germline V gives CDR1 SQVTM, CDR2 ANQGSEA. In nucleotides, the CDR3 is TGCAGCGTTGAAGCGTATACCGGGACTTCGGAGTATGGCTACACCTTC. It encodes CSVEAYTGTSEYGYTF.

The rearrangement joins TRBV29-1 to TRBJ2-7; D not resolved. Germline assignment: CDR1 SQVTM and CDR2 ANQGSEA. V was cut by 1 base and J by 3 bases, with 16 bases left in between. The CDR3 consists of 15 residues. CDR3 DNA: TGCAGCGTTGAAGTGGCAGGTGAAGACCACTACGAGCAGTACTTC. It translates to CSVEVAGEDHYEQYF.